These 2 T cell receptor beta chains were all obtained from the same sample, sequenced in a study of T cell responses to AZD1222 COVID-19 vaccine. Only in-frame clones appear in the TCRdb table, and some are missing; sequencing was by immunoSEQ multiplex PCR. The sample comprises over 75,000 clones, 90% of which are singletons, and 3% rests with the top ten. This specimen consisted of peripheral blood, obtained on day 0 of AZD1222 vaccination. The receptors originated from an adult in good health.

The chain is built from TRBV4-1 and TRBJ1-1; D is ambiguous. V lost 1 base, J lost 3 bases, and 12 bases lay in between. The germline gives CDR1 MGHRA, CDR2 YSYEKL. CDR3 size: 15 residues. The CDR3 sequence: CASSQGRELYTEAFF. CDR3 nucleotide sequence: TGCGCCAGCAGCCAAGGACGGGAGTTGTACACTGAAGCTTTCTTT.

The V and J genes are TRBV5-1 and TRBJ2-5; 8 positions agree with TRBD1. Germline CDR1 SGHRS, CDR2 YFSETQ. Unmatched junction bases numbered 5, after V lost 3 bases and J lost 4 bases. The CDR3 has 14 residues. The CDR3 protein is CASSSGGSGETQYF. The CDR3, as DNA: TGCGCCAGCAGCTCAGGGGGCTCAGGAGAGACCCAGTACTTC.